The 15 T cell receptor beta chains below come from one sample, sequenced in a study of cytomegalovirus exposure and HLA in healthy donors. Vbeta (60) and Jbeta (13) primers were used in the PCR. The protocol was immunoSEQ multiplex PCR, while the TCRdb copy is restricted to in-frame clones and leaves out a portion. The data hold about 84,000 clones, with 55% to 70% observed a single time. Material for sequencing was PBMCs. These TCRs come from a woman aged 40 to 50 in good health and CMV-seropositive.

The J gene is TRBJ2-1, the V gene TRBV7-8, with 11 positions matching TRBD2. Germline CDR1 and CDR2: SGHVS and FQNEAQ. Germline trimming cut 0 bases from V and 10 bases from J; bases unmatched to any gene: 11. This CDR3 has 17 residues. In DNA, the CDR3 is TGTGCCAGCAGCTTAGCCTCCGGGACTAGCGGATTTGGGGAGCAGTTCTTC. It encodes CASSLASGTSGFGEQFF.

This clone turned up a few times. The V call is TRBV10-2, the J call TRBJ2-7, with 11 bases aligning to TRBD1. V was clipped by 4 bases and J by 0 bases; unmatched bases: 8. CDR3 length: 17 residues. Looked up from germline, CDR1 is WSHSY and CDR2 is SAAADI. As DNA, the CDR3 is TGCGCCAGCAGTGCGGGGACAGGGGGTCCCAGCTCCTACGAGCAGTACTTC. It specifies CASSAGTGGPSSYEQYF.

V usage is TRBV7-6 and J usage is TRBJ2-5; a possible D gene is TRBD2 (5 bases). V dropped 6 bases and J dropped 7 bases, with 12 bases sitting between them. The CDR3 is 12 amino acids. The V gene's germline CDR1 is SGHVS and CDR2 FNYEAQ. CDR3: CASSQQEATQYF. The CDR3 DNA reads TGTGCCAGCAGTCAGCAGGAGGCGACCCAGTACTTC.

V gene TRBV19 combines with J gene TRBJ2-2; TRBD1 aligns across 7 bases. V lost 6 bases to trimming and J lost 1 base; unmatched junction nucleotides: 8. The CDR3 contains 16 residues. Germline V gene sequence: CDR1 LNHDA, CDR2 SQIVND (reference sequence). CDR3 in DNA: TGTGCCAGTAGACGACAGGGCCCGAGGAACACCGGGGAGCTGTTTTTT. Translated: CASRRQGPRNTGELFF.

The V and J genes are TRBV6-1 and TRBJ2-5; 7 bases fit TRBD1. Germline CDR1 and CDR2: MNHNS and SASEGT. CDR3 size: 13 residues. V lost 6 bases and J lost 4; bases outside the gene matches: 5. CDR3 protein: CASRRQGRETQYF. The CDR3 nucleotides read TGTGCCAGCAGGAGACAGGGTAGAGAGACCCAGTACTTC.

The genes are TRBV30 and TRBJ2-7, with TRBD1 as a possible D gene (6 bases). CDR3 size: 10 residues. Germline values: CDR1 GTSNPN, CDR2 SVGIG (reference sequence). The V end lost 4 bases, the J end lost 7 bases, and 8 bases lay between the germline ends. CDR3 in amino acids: CAWTGAEQYF. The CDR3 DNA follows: TGTGCCTGGACAGGGGCAGAGCAGTACTTC.

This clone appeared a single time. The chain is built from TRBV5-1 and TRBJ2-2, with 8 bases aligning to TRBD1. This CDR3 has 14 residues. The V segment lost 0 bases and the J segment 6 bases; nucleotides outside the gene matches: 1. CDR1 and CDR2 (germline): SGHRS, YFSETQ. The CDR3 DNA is TGCGCCAGCAGCTTGGGACAGGGGCCCGGGGAGCTGTTTTTT. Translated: CASSLGQGPGELFF.

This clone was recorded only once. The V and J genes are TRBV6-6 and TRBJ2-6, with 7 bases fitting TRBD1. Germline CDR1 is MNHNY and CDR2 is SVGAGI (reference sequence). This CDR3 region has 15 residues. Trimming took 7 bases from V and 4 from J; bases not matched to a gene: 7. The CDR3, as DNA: TGTGCCAGCACCAGACAGGGTTCAGGGGCCAACGTCCTGACTTTC. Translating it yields CASTRQGSGANVLTF.

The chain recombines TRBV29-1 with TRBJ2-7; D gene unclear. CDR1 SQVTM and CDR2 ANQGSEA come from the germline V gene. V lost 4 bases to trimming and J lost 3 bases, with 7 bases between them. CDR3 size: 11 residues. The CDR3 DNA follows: TGCAGCGTTGTATACGGCTACGAGCAGTACTTC. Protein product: CSVVYGYEQYF.

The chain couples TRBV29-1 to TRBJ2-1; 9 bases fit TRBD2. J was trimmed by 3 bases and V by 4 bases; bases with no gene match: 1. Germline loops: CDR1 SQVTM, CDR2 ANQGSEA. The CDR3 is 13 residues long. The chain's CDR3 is CSVGLADYNEQFF. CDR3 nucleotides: TGCAGCGTTGGACTAGCGGACTACAATGAGCAGTTCTTC.

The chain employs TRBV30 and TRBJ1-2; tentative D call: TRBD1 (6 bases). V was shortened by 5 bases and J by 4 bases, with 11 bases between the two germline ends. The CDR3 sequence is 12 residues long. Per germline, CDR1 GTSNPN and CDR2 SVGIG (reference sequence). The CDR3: CAWEIGGYGYTF. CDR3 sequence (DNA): TGTGCCTGGGAGATAGGGGGCTATGGCTACACCTTC. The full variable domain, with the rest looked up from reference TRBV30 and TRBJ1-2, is SQTIHQWPATLVQPVGSPLSLECTVEGTSNPNLYWYRQAAGRGLQLLFYSVGIGQISSEVPQNLSASRPQDRQFILSSKKLLLSDSGFYLCAWEIGGYGYTFGSGTRLTVV.

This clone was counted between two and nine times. CDR3 protein: CASSVDPIPREGAYNEQFF. For the CDR3, the DNA is TGTGCCAGCAGCGTAGACCCCATACCCCGGGAGGGGGCTTACAATGAGCAGTTCTTC. The chain couples TRBV9 to TRBJ2-1; maybe TRBD2 (8 bases). Trimming took off 0 bases at V and 4 bases at J, with 23 bases between the two ends. CDR1 and CDR2 (germline): SGDLS, YYNGEE. This CDR3 comprises 19 residues.

The CDR3 DNA follows: TGTGCCAGTAGTATAGACTCGGACAGGGGGCTGAGAGAGCAGTACTTC. Its protein is CASSIDSDRGLREQYF. The chain joins TRBV19 to TRBJ2-7; TRBD1 agrees at 11 bases. Trimming removed 0 bases from V and 7 bases from J; junction bases left unmatched: 8. Germline CDR1 reads LNHDA; CDR2 reads SQIVND (reference sequence). The CDR3 covers 16 residues.

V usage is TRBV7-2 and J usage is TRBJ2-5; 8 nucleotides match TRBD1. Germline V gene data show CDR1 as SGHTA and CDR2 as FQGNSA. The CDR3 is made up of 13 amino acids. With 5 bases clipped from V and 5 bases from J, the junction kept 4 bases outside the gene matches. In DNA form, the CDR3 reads TGTGCCAGCAGCCTCAGGGGGCCGGAGACCCAGTACTTC. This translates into CASSLRGPETQYF.

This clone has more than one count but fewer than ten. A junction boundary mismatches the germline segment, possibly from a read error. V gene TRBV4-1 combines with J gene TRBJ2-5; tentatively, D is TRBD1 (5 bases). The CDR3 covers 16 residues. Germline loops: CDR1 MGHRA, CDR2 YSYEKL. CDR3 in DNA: TGCGCCAGCAGCCAAGAACCCCAGGGCCTCCAAGGGACCCAGTACTTC. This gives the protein CASSQEPQGLQGTQYF.